These 21 T cell receptor beta chains share one sample of origin, sequenced in a study of OX40 agonist ivuxolimab in advanced cancers. The data were produced by immunoSEQ multiplex PCR, yet TCRdb's version contains in-frame clones alone and is incomplete. The sample has some 21,000 clones, about 86% seen once. Sequences were derived from CD4+ or CD8+ T cells sorted from blood, sampled in a trial of the OX40 agonist ivuxolimab. The receptors derive from an adult with an advanced solid tumor such as melanoma, head and neck, liver or kidney cancer.

The rearrangement links TRBV4-1 to TRBJ2-7; maybe TRBD1 (6 bases). CDR1 and CDR2 (germline): MGHRA, YSYEKL. The CDR3 runs to 15 residues. Trimming stripped 1 base from V and 3 bases from J, with 13 bases between. CDR3 amino acids: CASSQGRGPYYEQYF. The DNA of the CDR3 is TGCGCCAGCAGCCAAGGCAGGGGACCTTACTACGAGCAGTACTTC.

The chain joins TRBV6-1 to TRBJ2-5; D tentatively fits TRBD1 or TRBD2 (5 bases each). The germline gives CDR1 MNHNS, CDR2 SASEGT. There are 15 residues in the CDR3. Trimming shortened V by 4 bases and J by 5 bases, and 17 bases separated the two germline ends. This CDR3 is CASSGRDGLWETQYF. CDR3 sequence (DNA): TGTGCCAGCAGTGGCCGGGACGGCTTGTGGGAGACCCAGTACTTC.

This clone is medium-sized by share. The chain employs TRBV11-2 and TRBJ1-5; D is uncertain. In germline, CDR1 is SGHAT, CDR2 FQNNGV. The CDR3 loop spans 15 amino acids. Between the trimmed V and J ends, which lost 0 bases and 7 bases, there was a span of 13 bases. The CDR3 region is CASSLDGSTGQPQHF. CDR3 bases: TGTGCCAGCAGCTTAGATGGCAGTACGGGGCAGCCCCAGCATTTT.

The rearrangement uses TRBV28 and TRBJ2-7; 10 nucleotides agree with TRBD1. The ends lost 4 bases at V and 7 bases at J; junction bases unmatched: 1. The CDR3 is made up of 12 amino acids. CDR1 is MDHEN and CDR2 is SYDVKM in the germline V gene. CDR3 coding DNA: TGTGCCAGCAGTTGGGACAGGGGAGAGCAGTACTTC. As protein: CASSWDRGEQYF.

The genes are TRBV7-3 and TRBJ2-3; tentatively, D is TRBD1 or TRBD2 (5 bases each). CDR3 size: 14 residues. Germline loops: CDR1 SGHTA, CDR2 FQGTGA. Trimming cost V 2 bases and J 5 bases, with 11 bases left between them. The DNA of the CDR3 is TGTGCCAGCAGCTTAGTGGGGGAGCAAGATACGCAGTATTTT. Its protein is CASSLVGEQDTQYF.

Of note for this clone: The CDR3 does not close with the conserved phenylalanine or tryptophan, likely indicating a read error. The J gene is TRBJ1-6, the V gene TRBV6-5; TRBD1 agrees at 9 bases. This CDR3 is built from 14 residues. V lost 5 bases, J lost 6 bases, and 2 bases stayed unmatched. Germline V CDR1 and CDR2: MNHEY, SVGAGI. CDR3 in DNA: TGTGCCAGCAGTCCGGGACAGGGTAATTCACCCCTCCACCTT. This encodes CASSPGQGNSPLHL.

This clone was counted a single time. This rearrangement joins TRBV6-6 to TRBJ1-2, with 11 bases that match TRBD1. With 6 bases clipped from V and 7 bases from J, the junction kept 4 bases outside the gene matches. Germline V CDR1 and CDR2: MNHNY, SVGAGI (reference sequence). The CDR3 loop spans 13 amino acids. CDR3 sequence: CASSAGQGGGYTF. In DNA, the CDR3 is TGTGCCAGCAGCGCGGGACAGGGGGGTGGCTACACCTTC.

This chain uses TRBV10-2 with TRBJ1-2, with D possibly being TRBD1 (6 bases). The germline V gene encodes CDR1 WSHSY and CDR2 SAAADI. CDR3 length equals 13 residues. V lost 4 bases and J 4 bases, leaving 10 bases between the germline ends. The CDR3 nucleotides are TGCGCCAGCAGTGCTGGACAGCCCTATGGCTACACCTTC. Its translation is CASSAGQPYGYTF.

The V gene is TRBV19, the J gene TRBJ1-3; 10 nucleotides match TRBD1. The CDR3 extends over 16 amino acids. V trimming: 5 bases; J trimming: 3 bases; junction bases outside the gene matches: 7. CDR1 and CDR2 (germline): LNHDA, SQIVND (reference sequence). The CDR3 here is CASSSWTGGYGNTIYF. For the CDR3, the DNA is TGTGCCAGTAGTTCCTGGACAGGGGGATATGGAAACACCATATATTTT.

The V gene is TRBV9, the J gene TRBJ2-5, with a weak D call TRBD1 (5 bases). Germline values: CDR1 SGDLS, CDR2 YYNGEE. The CDR3 contains 15 residues. V was trimmed by 0 bases and J by 2 bases, leaving 11 bases between them. For the CDR3, the DNA is TGTGCCAGCAGCGTAGGGCAGGGTATACAAGAGACCCAGTACTTC. This encodes CASSVGQGIQETQYF.

This chain connects TRBV27 to TRBJ2-7; 9 bases align to TRBD1. The ends lost 3 bases at V and 6 bases at J; junction bases unmatched: 12. Per germline, CDR1 MNHEY and CDR2 SMNVEV (reference sequence). This CDR3 has 16 amino acids. The CDR3 loop reads CASSLEWDRVTLEQYF. Here the CDR3 DNA reads TGTGCCAGCAGTTTGGAATGGGACAGGGTTACTCTCGAGCAGTACTTC.

The chain is built from TRBV2 and TRBJ2-2, with D perhaps matching TRBD1 (5 bases). From germline, CDR1 is SNHLY and CDR2 FYNNEI. The V and J ends lost 6 bases and 3 bases respectively, with 20 bases between them. This CDR3 comprises 17 residues. The CDR3 loop is CASRSKGARVYTGELFF. CDR3 nucleotides: TGTGCCAGCAGATCAAAAGGGGCGCGCGTTTACACCGGGGAGCTGTTTTTT.

The rearrangement links TRBV13 to TRBJ2-7; D not resolved. Germline V gene data show CDR1 as PRHDT and CDR2 as FYEKMQ (reference sequence). The V end lost 0 bases, the J end lost 1 base, and 7 bases lay between the germline ends. This CDR3 is 14 amino acids long. The CDR3 loop reads CASSLGQISYEQYF. The CDR3 DNA reads as TGTGCCAGCAGCTTAGGGCAGATTTCCTACGAGCAGTACTTC.

This chain uses TRBV29-1 with TRBJ2-3; perhaps TRBD2 as D (7 bases). There are 12 residues in the CDR3. Germline loops: CDR1 SQVTM, CDR2 ANQGSEA. The CDR3 loop is CRQGGGIDTQYF. CDR3 sequence (DNA): TGCAGGCAAGGGGGGGGAATAGATACGCAGTATTTT.

This clone was observed once. The chain is built from TRBV7-2 and TRBJ2-5, with D unclear. Germline V lookup: CDR1 SGHTA, CDR2 FQGNSA. The V end was cut by 2 bases, the J end by 2 bases, with 9 bases between. The CDR3 runs 14 residues. The CDR3 bases are TGTGCCAGCAGCTTAACACGGGTTCAAGAGACCCAGTACTTC. It yields the protein CASSLTRVQETQYF.

This chain joins TRBV2 and TRBJ2-7; perhaps D is TRBD1 or TRBD2 (6 bases each). With 9 bases removed from V and 6 bases from J, the gap between germline ends came to 12 bases. Per the germline V gene, CDR1 is SNHLY and CDR2 is FYNNEI. The CDR3 consists of 11 residues. The CDR3 loop reads CASFWGAEQYF. CDR3 in DNA: TGTGCCAGTTTCTGGGGGGCCGAGCAGTACTTC.

This clone was seen once. The genes are TRBV18 and TRBJ2-1; D is perhaps TRBD1 (6 bases). The CDR3 is made up of 19 amino acids. Germline V CDR1 and CDR2: KGHSH, LQKENI. Deletions cut 0 bases from V and 1 base from J, with 19 bases between. CDR3: CASSPPFNRVGVSYNEQFF. CDR3 nucleotides: TGTGCCAGCTCACCACCTTTTAACAGGGTCGGAGTATCCTACAATGAGCAGTTCTTC.

V is TRBV9 and J is TRBJ2-5; a possible D gene is TRBD2 (7 bases). Between the trimmed V and J ends, which lost 4 bases and 2 bases, there was a span of 18 bases. This CDR3 has 16 amino acids. Germline values: CDR1 SGDLS, CDR2 YYNGEE. The chain's CDR3 is CASSQGGASVQETQYF. The CDR3 bases are TGTGCCAGCAGCCAAGGGGGGGCTAGCGTTCAAGAGACCCAGTACTTC.

The rearrangement links TRBV7-9 to TRBJ2-7; no definite D call. The CDR3 length is 13 residues. Germline CDR1 and CDR2: SEHNR and FQNEAQ (reference sequence). The germline V and J ends were trimmed by 5 bases and 2 bases, with 10 bases remaining between them. CDR3 DNA: TGTGCCAGCAGCATAACGAACCCCTACGAGCAGTACTTC. Translated: CASSITNPYEQYF. The whole variable domain, filled in from reference TRBV7-9 and TRBJ2-7, reads DTGVSQNPRHKITKRGQNVTFRCDPISEHNRLYWYRQTLGQGPEFLTYFQNEAQLEKSRLLSDRFSAERPKGSFSTLEIQRTEQGDSAMYLCASSITNPYEQYFGPGTRLTVT.

This chain joins TRBV15 and TRBJ2-2; D unclear. From germline, CDR1 is LNHNV and CDR2 YYDKDF (reference sequence). CDR3 length: 14 residues. The V end was cut by 0 bases, the J end by 1 base, with 3 bases between. CDR3 DNA: TGTGCCACCAGCAGAGATTGGAACACCGGGGAGCTGTTTTTT. Protein sequence: CATSRDWNTGELFF.

This clone was counted a few times. As DNA, the CDR3 is TGTGCCAGCAGCTTACCGACTCGGACTGAAGCTTTCTTT. The encoded protein is CASSLPTRTEAFF. The V call is TRBV7-9, the J call TRBJ1-1, with unresolved D. Germline V CDR1 and CDR2: SEHNR, FQNEAQ (reference sequence). The CDR3 is 13 amino acids. V was clipped by 2 bases and J by 5 bases, with 9 bases between them.